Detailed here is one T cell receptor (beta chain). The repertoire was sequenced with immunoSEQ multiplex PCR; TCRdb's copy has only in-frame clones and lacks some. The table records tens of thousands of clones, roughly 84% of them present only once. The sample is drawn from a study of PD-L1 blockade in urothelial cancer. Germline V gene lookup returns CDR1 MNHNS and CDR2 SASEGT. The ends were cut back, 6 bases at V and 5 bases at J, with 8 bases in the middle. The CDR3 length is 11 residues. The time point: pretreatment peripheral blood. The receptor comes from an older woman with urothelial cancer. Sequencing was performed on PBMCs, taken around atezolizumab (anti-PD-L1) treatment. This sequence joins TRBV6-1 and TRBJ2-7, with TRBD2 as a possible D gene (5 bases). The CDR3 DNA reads TGTGCCAGCAGGCGGGCAGACGAGCAGTACTTC. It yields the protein CASRRADEQYF.